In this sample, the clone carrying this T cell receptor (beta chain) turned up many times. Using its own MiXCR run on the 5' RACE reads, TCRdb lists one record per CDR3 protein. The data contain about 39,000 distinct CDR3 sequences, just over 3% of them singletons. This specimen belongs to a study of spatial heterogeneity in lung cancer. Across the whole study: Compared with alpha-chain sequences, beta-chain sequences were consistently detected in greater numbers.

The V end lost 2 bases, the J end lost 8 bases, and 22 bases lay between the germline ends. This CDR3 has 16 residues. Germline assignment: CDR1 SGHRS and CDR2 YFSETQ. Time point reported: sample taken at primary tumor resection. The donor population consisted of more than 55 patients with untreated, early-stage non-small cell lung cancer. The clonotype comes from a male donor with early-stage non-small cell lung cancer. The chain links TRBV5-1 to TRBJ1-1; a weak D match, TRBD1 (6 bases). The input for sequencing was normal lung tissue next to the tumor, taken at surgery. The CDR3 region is CASSLTVSPEQGEAFF. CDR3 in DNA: TGCGCCAGCAGCTTAACGGTTTCACCTGAACAGGGCGAAGCTTTCTTT. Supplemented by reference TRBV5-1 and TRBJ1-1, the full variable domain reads KAGVTQTPRYLIKTRGQQVTLSCSPISGHRSVSWYQQTPGQGLQFLFEYFSETQRNKGNFPGRFSGRQFSNSRSEMNVSTLELGDSALYLCASSLTVSPEQGEAFFGQGTRLTVV.